This T cell receptor beta chain emerged from a study of blood T cell repertoires in COVID-19. Germline CDR1 is MNHNY and CDR2 is SVGAGI (reference sequence). Losses at the gene ends were 6 bases for V and 4 bases for J; bases not matched to a gene: 7. CDR3 length: 14 residues. Authors' processing steps: Estimation of nucleated cell counts was performed using reference gene primer amplification. This table comes from immunoSEQ multiplex PCR, and its TCRdb copy is limited to in-frame clones, with some not included. The V and J calls and clone size were taken over from that table, and D and trimming were inferred from the DNA. Found here are tens of thousands of clones, approximately 90% of them singletons; the top ten hold 25% to 30%.

This chain uses TRBV6-6 with TRBJ1-2; 8 bases fit TRBD1. This TCR was sampled from a human donor in a cohort sampled during active COVID-19. The sequenced material came from peripheral blood. CDR3 region: CASRRDRGGYGYTF. The DNA for the CDR3 is TGTGCCAGCAGGCGTGACAGGGGCGGCTATGGCTACACCTTC.